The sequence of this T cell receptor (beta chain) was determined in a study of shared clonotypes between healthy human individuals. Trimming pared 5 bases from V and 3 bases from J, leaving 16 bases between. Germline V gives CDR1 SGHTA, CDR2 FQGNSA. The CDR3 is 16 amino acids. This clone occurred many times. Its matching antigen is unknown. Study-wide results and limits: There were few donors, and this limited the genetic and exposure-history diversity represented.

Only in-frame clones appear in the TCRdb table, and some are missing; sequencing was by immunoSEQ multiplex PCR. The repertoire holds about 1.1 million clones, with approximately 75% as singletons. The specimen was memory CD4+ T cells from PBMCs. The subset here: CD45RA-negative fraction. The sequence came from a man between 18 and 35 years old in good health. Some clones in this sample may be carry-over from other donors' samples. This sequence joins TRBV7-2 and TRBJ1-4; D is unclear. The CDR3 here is CASSAPGSGPNEKLFF. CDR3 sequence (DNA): TGTGCCAGCAGCGCGCCGGGGTCGGGCCCTAATGAAAAACTGTTTTTT.